This T cell receptor beta chain was obtained from a study of blood T cells in healthy people across ages. Study-wide findings and caveats: Total diversity from one million sequenced T cells was likely underestimated.

A second about 7 to 12 cycle PCR used barcoded and J-beta primers. TCRdb recomputed calls from the 5' RACE reads with MiXCR, one row per CDR3 protein. The sample includes some 790,000 distinct CDR3 sequences, under 30% of them seen just once. The CDR3 runs 16 residues. The germline CDR1 and CDR2 sequences are SGHVS and FQNEAQ. On this clonotype: Its cognate antigen is unknown.

The sequence derives from a woman of 80 years or more in good health. V and J are TRBV7-8 and TRBJ2-5, with a weak D call TRBD1 (5 bases). The J call may be in error: the DNA end matches TRBJ2-7 better. The sequencing sample was made of blood. The CDR3 coding sequence is TGTGCCAGCAGCACGAACCCCCCAGGGTTAGGTTACGAGCAGTACTTC. Translating gives CASSTNPPGLGYEQYF.